Sequencing of this T cell receptor (beta chain) was carried out in a study of T cells in Graves' hyperthyroidism and ophthalmopathy. Across the study: Peripheral blood was secured at the point of initial diagnosis, before any treatment.

What was amplified from RNA transcripts were TCR beta CDR3 regions. The HTBI primer set drove a first-round RT-PCR of the TCR CDR3. TCRdb redid the calling of the multiplex PCR reads with MiXCR, one entry per CDR3 protein. The sample has nearly 600,000 distinct CDR3 sequences, over 12% seen once. The germline V gene encodes CDR1 SEHNR and CDR2 FQNEAQ (reference sequence). This CDR3 spans 15 amino acids. V lost 4 bases, J lost 3 bases, and 13 bases lay in between. Inclusion characteristics of ophthalmopathy patients comprised a Clinical Activity Score of at least 3, a NOSPECS grade of at least 4, and duration under 3 months. Clinical symptoms, serum thyroxine and TRAb, thyroid ultrasound and orbital computed tomography were used for the diagnoses. The PBMCs were taken from around 9 ml of fresh peripheral blood.

V is TRBV7-9 and J is TRBJ1-5, with D possibly TRBD1 on 6 matching bases. The TCR was taken from a woman aged 18-29 years with Graves' ophthalmopathy. Sequenced material: blood. The CDR3 loop is CASSSWDTANQPQHF. The CDR3 region has the DNA TGTGCCAGCAGCTCTTGGGACACCGCCAATCAGCCCCAGCATTTT.